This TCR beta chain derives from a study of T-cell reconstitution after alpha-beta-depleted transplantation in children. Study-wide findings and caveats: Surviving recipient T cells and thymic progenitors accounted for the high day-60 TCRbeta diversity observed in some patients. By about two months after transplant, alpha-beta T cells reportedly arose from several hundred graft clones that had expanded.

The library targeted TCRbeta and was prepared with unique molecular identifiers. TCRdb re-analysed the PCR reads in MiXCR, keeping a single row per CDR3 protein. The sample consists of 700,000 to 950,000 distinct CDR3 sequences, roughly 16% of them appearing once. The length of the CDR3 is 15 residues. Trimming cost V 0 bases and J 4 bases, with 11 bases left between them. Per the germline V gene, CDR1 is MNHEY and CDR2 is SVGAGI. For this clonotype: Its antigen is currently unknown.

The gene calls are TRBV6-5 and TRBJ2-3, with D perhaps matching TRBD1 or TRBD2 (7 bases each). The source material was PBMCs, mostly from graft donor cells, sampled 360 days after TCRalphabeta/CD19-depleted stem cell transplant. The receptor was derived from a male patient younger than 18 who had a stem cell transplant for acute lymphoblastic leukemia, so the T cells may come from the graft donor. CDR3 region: CASSYSGRGPDTQYF. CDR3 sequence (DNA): TGTGCCAGCAGTTACTCGGGGAGGGGGCCAGATACGCAGTATTTT.